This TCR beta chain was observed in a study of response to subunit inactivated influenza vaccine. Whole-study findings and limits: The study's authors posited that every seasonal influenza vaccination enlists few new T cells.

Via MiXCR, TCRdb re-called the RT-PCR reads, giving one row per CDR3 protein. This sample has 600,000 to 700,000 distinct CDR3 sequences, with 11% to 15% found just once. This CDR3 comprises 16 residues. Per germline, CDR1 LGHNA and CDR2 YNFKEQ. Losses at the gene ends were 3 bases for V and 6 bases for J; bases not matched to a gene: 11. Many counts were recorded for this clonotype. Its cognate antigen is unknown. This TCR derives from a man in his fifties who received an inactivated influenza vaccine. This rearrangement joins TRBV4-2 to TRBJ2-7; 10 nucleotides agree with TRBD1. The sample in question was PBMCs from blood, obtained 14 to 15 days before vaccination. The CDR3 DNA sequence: TGTGCCAGCAGCCATAGCGAGGGGACAGGGGCGGGCGAGCAGTACTTC. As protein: CASSHSEGTGAGEQYF.